These 15 T cell receptor beta chains share one sample of origin, sequenced in a study of blood T cell repertoires in COVID-19 (dated by TCRdb to 2018 to 2020). Library preparation used the immunoSEQ multiplex PCR assay. TCRdb took over this immuneACCESS table, retaining in-frame rearrangements with V and J assigned. Such tables are incomplete; in checked studies, under half of the missing clones stem from an unresolved V gene, and the remainder is unexplained. The sample table shows roughly 130,000 clones, and about 88% are seen once. The ten largest clones represent 2.3% of the sample. The specimen was PBMCs or T cells enriched from blood (not recorded which). The receptors were gathered from a woman aged 45-65 years who had recovered from COVID-19.

This chain uses TRBV5-6 with TRBJ2-5, with D tentatively TRBD1 (6 bases). The CDR3 is made up of 16 amino acids. From germline, CDR1 is SGHDT and CDR2 YYEEEE. V lost 2 bases and J lost 3, with 17 bases in between. CDR3 in DNA: TGTGCCAGCAGCTTACTGTCCGGGACACCCGAAGAGACCCAGTACTTC. This codes for CASSLLSGTPEETQYF.

As to this clone: This CDR3 is also generated by other DNA sequences in the sample. V gene TRBV7-9 combines with J gene TRBJ1-1; possible D gene TRBD1, 5 bases. In germline, CDR1 is SEHNR, CDR2 FQNEAQ (reference sequence). The V end was cut by 2 bases, the J end by 0 bases, with 7 bases between. The CDR3 sequence is 14 residues long. Here the CDR3 reads CASSLWTLNTEAFF. The DNA for the CDR3 is TGTGCCAGCAGCTTATGGACATTGAACACTGAAGCTTTCTTT.

The genes are TRBV29-1 and TRBJ2-7; 9 bases align to TRBD1. V lost 4 bases to trimming and J lost 0 bases; unmatched junction nucleotides: 4. Looked up from germline, CDR1 is SQVTM and CDR2 is ANQGSEA. This CDR3 comprises 14 residues. The CDR3 DNA reads as TGCAGCGTTGGGACAGGGGACCTCTCCTACGAGCAGTACTTC. Protein: CSVGTGDLSYEQYF.

The CDR3 sequence: CASSLEGGSYEQYF. The CDR3 coding sequence is TGCGCCAGCAGCTTGGAGGGGGGGTCCTACGAGCAGTACTTC. V is TRBV5-1 and J is TRBJ2-7; D may be TRBD2 (7 bases). CDR3 size: 14 residues. Germline CDR1 reads SGHRS; CDR2 reads YFSETQ. V lost 0 bases and J lost 1, with 8 bases in between.

In DNA form, the CDR3 reads TGTGCCAGTAGCCCGGACGGGGAAAGGGAGAATTCACCCCTCCACTTT. It encodes CASSPDGERENSPLHF. The rearrangement joins TRBV19 to TRBJ1-6; D gene uncertain. This CDR3 contains 16 residues. CDR1 is LNHDA and CDR2 is SQIVND in the germline V gene (reference sequence). Deletions cut 6 bases from V and 7 bases from J, with 19 bases between.

This chain uses TRBV7-9 with TRBJ1-4; D might be TRBD1 (5 bases). The V end was cut by 5 bases, the J end by 4 bases, with 11 bases between. CDR1 and CDR2 (germline): SEHNR, FQNEAQ (reference sequence). The CDR3 consists of 14 residues. CDR3 sequence (DNA): TGTGCCAGCAGCCCGGGACTGGTTAATGAAAAACTGTTTTTT. This translates into CASSPGLVNEKLFF.

This clone was observed a single time. The gene calls are TRBV7-8 and TRBJ2-7; TRBD1 aligns across 10 bases. The CDR3 is 15 residues long. CDR1 and CDR2 (germline): SGHVS, FQNEAQ. Germline trimming cut 4 bases from V and 2 bases from J; bases unmatched to any gene: 5. CDR3 sequence: CASSSGDRGAYEQYF. The CDR3 DNA is TGTGCCAGCAGCTCCGGGGACAGGGGTGCCTACGAGCAGTACTTC.

Worth noting for this clone: The same CDR3 arises from other DNA sequences in this sample as well. The chain has TRBV5-1 and TRBJ2-7; 11 bases are shared with TRBD2. This CDR3 comprises 15 residues. CDR1 is SGHRS, CDR2 YFSETQ, per germline. Trimming removed 0 bases from V and 4 bases from J; junction bases left unmatched: 3. DNA for the CDR3: TGCGCCAGCAGCTTGGTAGCGGGGGGGCTATACGAGCAGTACTTC. It yields the protein CASSLVAGGLYEQYF.

The J gene is TRBJ1-1, the V gene TRBV19, with a tentative D call TRBD1 (6 bases). CDR1 and CDR2 from the germline V gene are LNHDA and SQIVND (reference sequence). The V and J ends lost 4 bases and 6 bases respectively, with 12 bases between them. CDR3 length equals 13 residues. This chain's CDR3 is CASSTGHGPEAFF. The CDR3 DNA sequence: TGTGCCAGTAGTACGGGACACGGACCTGAAGCTTTCTTT. The full variable domain, completed using reference TRBV19 and TRBJ1-1, is DGGITQSPKYLFRKEGQNVTLSCEQNLNHDAMYWYRQDPGQGLRLIYYSQIVNDFQKGDIAEGYSVSREKKESFPLTVTSAQKNPTAFYLCASSTGHGPEAFFGQGTRLTVV.

The V call is TRBV6-2 or TRBV6-3, the J call TRBJ2-1, with D possibly being TRBD2 (6 bases). The germline V gene encodes CDR1 MNHEY and CDR2 SVGEGT. This CDR3 is built from 11 residues. Trimming pared 4 bases from V and 9 bases from J, leaving 7 bases between. The CDR3 loop is CASSLGGEQFF. In DNA form, the CDR3 reads TGTGCCAGCAGTTTGGGGGGTGAGCAGTTCTTC.

The V and J genes are TRBV7-2 and TRBJ2-6; tentatively, D is TRBD2 (5 bases). V gave up 1 base and J gave up 2 bases, with 6 bases separating them. CDR1 and CDR2 (germline): SGHTA, FQGNSA. The CDR3 is 15 amino acids. The chain's CDR3 is CASSLGGAGANVLTF. The CDR3 coding sequence is TGTGCCAGCAGCTTAGGGGGAGCTGGGGCCAACGTCCTGACTTTC.

This chain links TRBV5-8 with TRBJ1-2; D possibly corresponds to TRBD1 (6 bases). From germline, CDR1 is SGHTS and CDR2 YDEGEE. Trimming removed 4 bases from V and 10 bases from J, with 17 bases in between. This CDR3 region has 13 residues. The CDR3 DNA reads TGTGCCAGCAGCGCCGGACAGACAATCGCCTACACCTTC. It is translated as CASSAGQTIAYTF.

V gene TRBV7-9 combines with J gene TRBJ2-2; 8 bases map to TRBD1. The junction had 7 bases not matched to a gene; V was cut back by 4 bases and J by 6 bases. Germline V gene lookup returns CDR1 SEHNR and CDR2 FQNEAQ (reference sequence). The CDR3 contains 15 residues. Here the CDR3 DNA reads TGTGCCAGCAGCTCAGGGGGCGGTTTCGCCGGGGAGCTGTTTTTT. It codes for CASSSGGGFAGELFF.

The chain joins TRBV11-3 to TRBJ2-5, with 8 bases that match TRBD1. CDR3 length: 13 amino acids. V lost 6 bases to trimming and J lost 3 bases; unmatched junction nucleotides: 3. CDR1 is SGHNT, CDR2 YENEEA, per germline. As DNA, the CDR3 is TGTGCCAGCAGAGGGGGACAGGAAGAGACCCAGTACTTC. It encodes CASRGGQEETQYF.

The CDR3 DNA reads as TGTGCCATCTTGGACAGCCGTAATGAAAAACTGTTTTTT. Translating it yields CAILDSRNEKLFF. The rearrangement links TRBV10-3 to TRBJ1-4; weak D call: TRBD1 (6 bases). Germline-derived CDR1 and CDR2 are ENHRY and SYGVKD. Trimming removed 8 bases from V and 4 bases from J, with 11 bases in between. The CDR3 is 13 residues long.